This TCR beta chain was recorded in a study of cytomegalovirus exposure and HLA in healthy donors. Produced via immunoSEQ multiplex PCR; TCRdb's table is partial and in-frame only. The sample records some 110,000 clones, less than 90% being singletons. J gave up 0 bases and V 4 bases, and 6 bases lay outside the gene matches. This CDR3 has 16 residues. Germline V CDR1 and CDR2: SNHLY, FYNNEI. The 120-subject validation cohort, separate from the approximately 670-subject first cohort, included the donors. Details on this clone: Its antigen remains unknown.

Overall study findings and caveats: First-cohort TCR clusters tended to co-occur in the roughly 120 validation repertoires, a later analysis found. The study designated roughly 160 TCR beta chains cytomegalovirus-associated.

This clonotype was obtained from a woman aged 18-29 years in good health and CMV-seropositive. The specimen sequenced was PBMCs. The chain carries TRBV2 and TRBJ1-3; 7 bases line up with TRBD1. The CDR3 loop is CASSVRRDSSGNTIYF. The CDR3 bases are TGTGCCAGCAGTGTACGGAGGGACAGCTCTGGAAACACCATATATTTT.